The rows below give T cell receptor beta chains drawn from one sample of a study of neurological immune-mediated disorders. TCRdb processed the 5' RACE reads anew with MiXCR; each CDR3 protein has one entry. The sample includes 40,000 or so distinct CDR3 sequences, roughly 14% of them seen just once. The sample consisted of PBMCs. The receptors derive from a man aged 25-45 years in good health. Both conserved end residues are part of each CDR3. Fields, in order: D gene, J gene, clone size, V gene, CDR3 DNA, CDR3 protein. The D gene is left open where the match is weak. Each size is how often the clone was seen (once, few, many) or a class if it is expanded.

D: TRBD2; J: TRBJ2-1; size: many; V: TRBV5-5; DNA: TGTGCCAGCAGCTGGGGTAGCGGGAGTTCGATTGGTGAGCAGTTCTTC; CDR3: CASSWGSGSSIGEQFF
D: -; J: TRBJ1-3; size: many; V: TRBV27; DNA: TGTGCCAGCAGCCAGGCTGGGCCCTCTGGAAACACCATATATTTT; CDR3: CASSQAGPSGNTIYF
D: TRBD2; J: TRBJ2-3; size: many; V: TRBV5-1; DNA: TGCGCCAGCAGCCTTACAAGGACTAGCGGGAGGAGTATAGATACGCAGTATTTT; CDR3: CASSLTRTSGRSIDTQYF
D: TRBD2; J: TRBJ2-1; size: many; V: TRBV5-1; DNA: TGCGCCAGCAGCTATGGGCTCGGACTAGCGGGAAGTAATGAGCAGTTCTTC; CDR3: CASSYGLGLAGSNEQFF
D: TRBD1; J: TRBJ1-4; size: many; V: TRBV20-1; DNA: TGCAGTGCTCGCGGGACAGGAAGGAGTGGCGAAAAACTGTTTTTT; CDR3: CSARGTGRSGEKLFF
D: -; J: TRBJ2-5; size: few; V: TRBV5-1; DNA: TGCGCCAGCAGGTCGGGACAGGGTCTAGCGGGAGTCCTCCCCAAACAAGAGACCCAGTACTTC; CDR3: CASRSGQGLAGVLPKQETQYF
D: -; J: TRBJ2-1; size: many; V: TRBV27; DNA: TGTGCCAGCAGTTACTTGGGGAGCTCCTACAATGAGCAGTTCTTC; CDR3: CASSYLGSSYNEQFF
D: -; J: TRBJ1-5; size: many; V: TRBV20-1; DNA: TGCAGTGCTAGAGGGGACAATAGCAATCAGCCCCAGCATTTT; CDR3: CSARGDNSNQPQHF
D: TRBD1; J: TRBJ2-5; size: many; V: TRBV24-1; DNA: TGTGCCACCAGTGATCGGACAGGACAAGAGACCCAGTACTTC; CDR3: CATSDRTGQETQYF
D: -; J: TRBJ2-2; size: many; V: TRBV9; DNA: TGTGCCAGCAGCGCCCATGACTCCGGGGAGCTGTTTTTT; CDR3: CASSAHDSGELFF
D: TRBD2; J: TRBJ2-1; size: many; V: TRBV3-1; DNA: TGTGCCAGCAGCCAAGGACTAGCTGCCGGGGCTGAGCAGTTCTTC; CDR3: CASSQGLAAGAEQFF
D: TRBD2; J: TRBJ2-5; size: many; V: TRBV29-1; DNA: TGCAGCGTTAGTGCTACTAGCGGGAGGCCCTCCAAAGAGACCCAGTACTTC; CDR3: CSVSATSGRPSKETQYF
D: TRBD2; J: TRBJ2-5; size: many; V: TRBV5-1; DNA: TGCGCCAGCAGCTTGACTAGCGGGAGGGAGACCCAGTACTTC; CDR3: CASSLTSGRETQYF
D: -; J: TRBJ2-7; size: many; V: TRBV12-3/TRBV12-4; DNA: TGTGCCAGCAGTTTAGGGGCAGGGAAATCCTACGAGCAGTACTTC; CDR3: CASSLGAGKSYEQYF
D: TRBD2; J: TRBJ2-1; size: many; V: TRBV5-1; DNA: TGCGCCAGCAGCATCGGACTAGCGGCCGACTACAATGAGCAGTTCTTC; CDR3: CASSIGLAADYNEQFF
D: -; J: TRBJ2-5; size: medium-sized; V: TRBV25-1; DNA: TGTGCCAGCAGGATGGGAGAGACCCAGTACTTC; CDR3: CASRMGETQYF
D: TRBD1; J: TRBJ2-6; size: many; V: TRBV11-1; DNA: TGTGCCAGCAGCTGGACAGGGGCTGGGGCCAACGTCCTGACTTTC; CDR3: CASSWTGAGANVLTF
D: TRBD2; J: TRBJ2-2; size: few; V: TRBV3-1; DNA: TGTGCCAGCTCCTTTGGACTAGCGGGGCAAAACACCGGGGAGCTGTTTTTT; CDR3: CASSFGLAGQNTGELFF